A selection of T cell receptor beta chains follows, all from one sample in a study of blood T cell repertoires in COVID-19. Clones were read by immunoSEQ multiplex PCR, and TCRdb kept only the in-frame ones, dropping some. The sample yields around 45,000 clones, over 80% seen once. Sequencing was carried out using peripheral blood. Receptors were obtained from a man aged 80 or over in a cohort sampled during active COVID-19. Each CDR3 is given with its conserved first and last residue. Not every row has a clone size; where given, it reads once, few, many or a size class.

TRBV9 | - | CASSSAGGEQETQYF
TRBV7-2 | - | CASSLYKREYNEQFF
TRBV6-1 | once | CASSEGGLGADTQYF
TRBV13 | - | CASSLGVAHTGELFF
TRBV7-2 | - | CASSHPPLSAKQFF
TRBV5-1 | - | CASSSTGGPAEQYF
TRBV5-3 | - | CARSRSGTPGTSGSPWYNEQFF
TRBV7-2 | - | CASSSKRVGREGRETQYF
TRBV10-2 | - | CASTGQGAQPQHF
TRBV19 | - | CASSISHRDSPLHF
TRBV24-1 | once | CATSDSGLATDTQYF
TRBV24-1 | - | CATSGWDRGADTQYF
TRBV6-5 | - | CASSTGSGANVLTF